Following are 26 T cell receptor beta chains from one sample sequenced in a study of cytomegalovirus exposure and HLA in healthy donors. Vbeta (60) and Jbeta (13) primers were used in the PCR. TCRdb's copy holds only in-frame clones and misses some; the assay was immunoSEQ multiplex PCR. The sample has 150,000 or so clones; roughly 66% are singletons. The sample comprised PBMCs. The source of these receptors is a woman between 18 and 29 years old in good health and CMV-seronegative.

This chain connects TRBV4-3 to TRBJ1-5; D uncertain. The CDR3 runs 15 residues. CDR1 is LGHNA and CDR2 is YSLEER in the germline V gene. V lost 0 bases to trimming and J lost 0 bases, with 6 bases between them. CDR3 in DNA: TGCGCCAGCAGCCAAGATTCCCATAGCAATCAGCCCCAGCATTTT. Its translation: CASSQDSHSNQPQHF.

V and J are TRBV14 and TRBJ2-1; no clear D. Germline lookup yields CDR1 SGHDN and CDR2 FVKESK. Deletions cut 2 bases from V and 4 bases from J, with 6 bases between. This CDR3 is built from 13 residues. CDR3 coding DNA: TGTGCCAGCAGCCAAACAGATTACAATGAGCAGTTCTTC. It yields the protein CASSQTDYNEQFF. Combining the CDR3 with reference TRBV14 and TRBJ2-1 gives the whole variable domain EAGVTQFPSHSVIEKGQTVTLRCDPISGHDNLYWYRRVMGKEIKFLLHFVKESKQDESGMPNNRFLAERTGGTYSTLKVQPAELEDSGVYFCASSQTDYNEQFFGPGTRLTVL.

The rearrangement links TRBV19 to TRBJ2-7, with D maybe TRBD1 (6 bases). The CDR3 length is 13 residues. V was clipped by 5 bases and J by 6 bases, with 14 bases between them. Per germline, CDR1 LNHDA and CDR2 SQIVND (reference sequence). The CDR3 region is CASSGHRASEQYF. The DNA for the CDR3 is TGTGCCAGTAGTGGCCACAGGGCCTCCGAGCAGTACTTC.

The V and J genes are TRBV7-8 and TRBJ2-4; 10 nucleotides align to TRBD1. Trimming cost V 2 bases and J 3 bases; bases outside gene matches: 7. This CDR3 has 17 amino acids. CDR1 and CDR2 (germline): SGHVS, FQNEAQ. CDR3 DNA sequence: TGTGCCAGCAGCTTACGAATGGGACAGGGGATCAAAAACATTCAGTACTTC. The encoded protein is CASSLRMGQGIKNIQYF.

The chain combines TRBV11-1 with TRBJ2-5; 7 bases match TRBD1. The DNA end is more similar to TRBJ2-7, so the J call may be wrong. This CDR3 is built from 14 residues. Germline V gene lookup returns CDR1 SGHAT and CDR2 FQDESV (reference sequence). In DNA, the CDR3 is TGTGCCAGCAGCCTGGGACAGATATCCTACGAGCAGTACTTC. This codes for CASSLGQISYEQYF.

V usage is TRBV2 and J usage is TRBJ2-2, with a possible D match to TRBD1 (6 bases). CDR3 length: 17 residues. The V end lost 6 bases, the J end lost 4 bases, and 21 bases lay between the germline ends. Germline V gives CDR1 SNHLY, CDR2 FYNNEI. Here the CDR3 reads CASSDKKTGQGTGELFF. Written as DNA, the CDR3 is TGTGCCAGCAGCGATAAAAAGACAGGCCAAGGCACCGGGGAGCTGTTTTTT.

CDR3 nucleotides: TGTGCCAGCAGCTTGGCCAGTTACAATGAGCAGTTCTTC. Protein: CASSLASYNEQFF. The rearrangement uses TRBV5-6 and TRBJ2-1; the D is unclear. Per germline, CDR1 SGHDT and CDR2 YYEEEE. This CDR3 has 13 amino acids. Trimming removed 0 bases at V and 4 bases at J, with 5 bases between.

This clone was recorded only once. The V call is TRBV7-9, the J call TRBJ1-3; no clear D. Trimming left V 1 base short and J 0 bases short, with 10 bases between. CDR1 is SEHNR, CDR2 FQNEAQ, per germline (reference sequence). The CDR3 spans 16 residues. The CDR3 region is CASSLGGGGSGNTIYF. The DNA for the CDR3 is TGTGCCAGCAGCTTAGGCGGAGGAGGCTCTGGAAACACCATATATTTT.

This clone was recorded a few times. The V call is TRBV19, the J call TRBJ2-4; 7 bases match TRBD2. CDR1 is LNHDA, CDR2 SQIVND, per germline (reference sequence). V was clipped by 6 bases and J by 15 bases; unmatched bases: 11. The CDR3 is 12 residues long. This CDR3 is CASRSGGGNPYF. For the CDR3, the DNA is TGTGCCAGTAGGTCCGGGGGAGGGAACCCGTACTTC.

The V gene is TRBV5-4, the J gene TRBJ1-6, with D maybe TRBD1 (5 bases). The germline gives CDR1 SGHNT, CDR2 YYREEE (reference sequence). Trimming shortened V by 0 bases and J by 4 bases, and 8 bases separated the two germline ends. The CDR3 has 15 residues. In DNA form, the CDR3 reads TGTGCCAGCAGCTTGGGCGGGGGTTATAATTCACCCCTCCACTTT. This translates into CASSLGGGYNSPLHF. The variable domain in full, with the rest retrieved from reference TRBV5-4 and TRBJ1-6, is ETGVTQSPTHLIKTRGQQVTLRCSSQSGHNTVSWYQQALGQGPQFIFQYYREEENGRGNFPPRFSGLQFPNYSSELNVNALELDDSALYLCASSLGGGYNSPLHFGNGTRLTVT.

CDR3 region: CASGSRRGSNQPQHF. The CDR3 DNA reads TGTGCCAGTGGGTCGAGAAGGGGAAGCAATCAGCCCCAGCATTTT. The V gene is TRBV6-1, the J gene TRBJ1-5, with D possibly matching TRBD1 (5 bases). CDR1 and CDR2 (germline): MNHNS, SASEGT. Trimming cost V 9 bases and J 1 base, with 16 bases left between them. The CDR3 has 15 residues.

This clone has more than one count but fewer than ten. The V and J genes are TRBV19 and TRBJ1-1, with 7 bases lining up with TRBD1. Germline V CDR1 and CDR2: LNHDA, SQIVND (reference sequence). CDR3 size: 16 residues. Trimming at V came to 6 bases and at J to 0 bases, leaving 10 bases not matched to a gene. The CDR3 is CASRPPGQVLNTEAFF. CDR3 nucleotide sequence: TGTGCCAGTAGACCCCCCGGACAGGTCCTGAACACTGAAGCTTTCTTT.

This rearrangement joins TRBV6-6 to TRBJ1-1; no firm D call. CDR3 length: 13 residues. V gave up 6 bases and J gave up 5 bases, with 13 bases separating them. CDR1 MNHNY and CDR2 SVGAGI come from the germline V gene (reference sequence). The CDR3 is CASRVHPGTEAFF. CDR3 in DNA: TGTGCCAGCAGGGTCCACCCGGGGACTGAAGCTTTCTTT.

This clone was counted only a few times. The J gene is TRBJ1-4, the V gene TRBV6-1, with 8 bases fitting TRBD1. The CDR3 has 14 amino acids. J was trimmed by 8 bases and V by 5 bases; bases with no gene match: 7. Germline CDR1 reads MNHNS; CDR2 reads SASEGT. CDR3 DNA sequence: TGTGCCAGCAGTCCTGGACAGGGAAGAGAAAAACTGTTTTTT. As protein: CASSPGQGREKLFF.

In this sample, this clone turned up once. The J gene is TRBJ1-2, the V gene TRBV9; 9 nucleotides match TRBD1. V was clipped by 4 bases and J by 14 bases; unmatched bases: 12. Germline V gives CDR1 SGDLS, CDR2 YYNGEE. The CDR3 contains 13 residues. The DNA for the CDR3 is TGTGCCAGCAGCCCCCTAGGGGACAGGGTCGGTACCTTC. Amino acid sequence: CASSPLGDRVGTF.

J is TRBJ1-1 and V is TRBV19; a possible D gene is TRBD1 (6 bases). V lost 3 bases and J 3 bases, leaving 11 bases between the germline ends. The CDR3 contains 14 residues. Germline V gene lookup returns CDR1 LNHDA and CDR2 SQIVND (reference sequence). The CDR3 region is CASSMAGVYTEAFF. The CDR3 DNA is TGTGCCAGTAGTATGGCAGGGGTGTACACTGAAGCTTTCTTT.

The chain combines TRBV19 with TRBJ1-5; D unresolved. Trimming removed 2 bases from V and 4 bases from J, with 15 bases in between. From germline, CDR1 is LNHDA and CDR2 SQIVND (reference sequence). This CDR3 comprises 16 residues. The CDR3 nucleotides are TGTGCCAGTAGTATACGGAGTCCCGCCCGTAATCAGCCCCAGCATTTT. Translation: CASSIRSPARNQPQHF.

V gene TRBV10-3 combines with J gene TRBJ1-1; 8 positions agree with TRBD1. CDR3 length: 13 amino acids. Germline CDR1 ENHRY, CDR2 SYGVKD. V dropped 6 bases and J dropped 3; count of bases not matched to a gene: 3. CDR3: CAIRYRGDTEAFF. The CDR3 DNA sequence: TGTGCCATCAGATACAGGGGGGACACTGAAGCTTTCTTT.

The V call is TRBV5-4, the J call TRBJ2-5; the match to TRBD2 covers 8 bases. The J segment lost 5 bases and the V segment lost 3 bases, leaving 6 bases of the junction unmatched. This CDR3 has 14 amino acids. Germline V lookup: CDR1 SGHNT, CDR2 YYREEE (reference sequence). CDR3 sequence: CASSSGGATETQYF. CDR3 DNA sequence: TGTGCCAGCAGCTCCGGGGGGGCTACGGAGACCCAGTACTTC.

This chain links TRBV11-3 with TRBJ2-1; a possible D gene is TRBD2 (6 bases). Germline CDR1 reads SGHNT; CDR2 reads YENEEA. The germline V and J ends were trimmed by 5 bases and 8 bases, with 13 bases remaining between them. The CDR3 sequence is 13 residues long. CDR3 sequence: CASSVGLMYEQFF. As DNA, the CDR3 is TGTGCCAGCAGCGTGGGACTGATGTATGAGCAGTTCTTC.

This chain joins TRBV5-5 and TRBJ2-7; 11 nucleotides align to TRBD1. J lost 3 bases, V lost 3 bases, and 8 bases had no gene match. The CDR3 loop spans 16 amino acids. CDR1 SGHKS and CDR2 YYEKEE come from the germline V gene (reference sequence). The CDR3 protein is CASSSRRDRGVYEQYF. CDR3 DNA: TGTGCCAGCAGCTCCCGAAGGGACAGGGGGGTCTACGAGCAGTACTTC.

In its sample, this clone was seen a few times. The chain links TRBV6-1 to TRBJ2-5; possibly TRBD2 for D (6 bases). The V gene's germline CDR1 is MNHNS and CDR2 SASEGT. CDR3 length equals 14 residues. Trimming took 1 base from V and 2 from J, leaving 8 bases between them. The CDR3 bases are TGTGCCAGCAGTGAAGGGAGGGATCAAGAGACCCAGTACTTC. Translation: CASSEGRDQETQYF.

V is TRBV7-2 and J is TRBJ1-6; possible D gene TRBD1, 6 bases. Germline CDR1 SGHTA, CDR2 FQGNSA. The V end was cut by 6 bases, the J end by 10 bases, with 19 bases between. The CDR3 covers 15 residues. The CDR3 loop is CASSLAAQGRSPLHF. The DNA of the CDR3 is TGTGCCAGCAGTCTAGCGGCTCAGGGGAGATCACCCCTCCACTTT.

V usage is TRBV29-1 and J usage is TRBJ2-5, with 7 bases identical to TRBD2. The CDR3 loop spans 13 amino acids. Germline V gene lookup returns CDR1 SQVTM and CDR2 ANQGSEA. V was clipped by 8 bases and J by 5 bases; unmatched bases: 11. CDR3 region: CSSRGRVRETQYF. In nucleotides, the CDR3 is TGCAGCTCCCGGGGGAGGGTCCGGGAGACCCAGTACTTC.

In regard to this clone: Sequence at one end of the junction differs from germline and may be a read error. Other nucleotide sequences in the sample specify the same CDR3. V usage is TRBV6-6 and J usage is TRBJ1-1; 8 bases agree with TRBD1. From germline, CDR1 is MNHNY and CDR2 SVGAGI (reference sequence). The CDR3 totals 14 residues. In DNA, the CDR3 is TGTGCCAGCAGTTACGGACAGGGAAACACTGAGGCTTTCTTT. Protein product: CASSYGQGNTEAFF.

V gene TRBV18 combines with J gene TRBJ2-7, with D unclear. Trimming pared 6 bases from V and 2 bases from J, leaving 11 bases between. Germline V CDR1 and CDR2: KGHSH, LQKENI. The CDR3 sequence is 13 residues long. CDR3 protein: CASSPRSAYEQYV. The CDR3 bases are TGTGCCAGCTCTCCCCGGAGCGCCTACGAGCAGTACGTC.